This is a list of T cell receptor beta chains from one sample in a study of regulatory T cells in long-lasting Graves disease. TCRdb reprocessed the multiplex PCR reads via MiXCR and lists one record per CDR3 protein. The sample includes 300,000 to 350,000 distinct CDR3 sequences, 15% to 20% of them seen just once. Source: peripheral blood mononuclear cells (PBMCs), taken when the disease was refractory, from a patient treated with antithyroid drugs. Source of these receptors: a female donor with Graves disease. Both conserved end residues are part of each CDR3. D genes are given only for firm matches.

j_call cdr3_length d_call v_call cdr3_aa
TRBJ2-5 14 TRBD2 TRBV20-1 CSARTGGSQETQYF
TRBJ2-2 15 - TRBV13 CASSLGGAFTGELFF
TRBJ1-1 16 - TRBV18 CASSPSTAGMLTEAFF
TRBJ1-2 15 TRBD1 TRBV7-9 CASSYDRADIYGYTF
TRBJ2-7 16 TRBD2 TRBV5-1 CASSARRGTRTYEQYF
TRBJ2-7 15 - TRBV6-1 CASRNTARSGDEQYF
TRBJ1-6 15 TRBD1 TRBV19 CASSGQGAGGSPLHF
TRBJ2-7 13 - TRBV11-2 CASSPAYSYEQYF
TRBJ1-1 11 - TRBV30 CAWRGRTEAFF
TRBJ2-1 12 TRBD2 TRBV20-1 CSASGGADEQFF